This T cell receptor beta chain originates from a study of cytomegalovirus exposure and HLA in healthy donors. The V end lost 2 bases, the J end lost 1 base, and 8 bases lay between the germline ends. Germline loops: CDR1 MNHEY, CDR2 SVGAGI. This CDR3 is built from 14 residues. PCR involved 60 Vbeta and 13 Jbeta primers. Clones were read by immunoSEQ multiplex PCR, and TCRdb kept only the in-frame ones, dropping some. Of approximately 140,000 clones in the sample, roughly 75% were seen once. The TCR sequence derives from a man aged 30 to 45 in good health and CMV-seronegative. The genes are TRBV6-5 and TRBJ1-1, with D perhaps TRBD1 (5 bases). Sequencing input: PBMCs. The CDR3 region is CASSYNRWNTEAFF. The CDR3 nucleotides read TGTGCCAGCAGTTACAACAGGTGGAACACTGAAGCTTTCTTT.